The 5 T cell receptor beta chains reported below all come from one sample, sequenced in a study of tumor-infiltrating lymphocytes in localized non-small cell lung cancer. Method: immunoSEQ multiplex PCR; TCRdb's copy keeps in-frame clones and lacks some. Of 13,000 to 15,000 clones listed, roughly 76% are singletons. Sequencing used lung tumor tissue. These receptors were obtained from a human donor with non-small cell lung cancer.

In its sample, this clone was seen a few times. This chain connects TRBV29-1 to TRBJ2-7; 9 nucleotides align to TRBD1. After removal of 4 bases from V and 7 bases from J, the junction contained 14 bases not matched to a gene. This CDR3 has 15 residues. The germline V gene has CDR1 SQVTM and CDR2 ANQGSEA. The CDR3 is CSVVTGTGKVGEQYF. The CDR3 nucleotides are TGCAGCGTTGTCACCGGGACAGGGAAGGTGGGGGAGCAGTACTTC.

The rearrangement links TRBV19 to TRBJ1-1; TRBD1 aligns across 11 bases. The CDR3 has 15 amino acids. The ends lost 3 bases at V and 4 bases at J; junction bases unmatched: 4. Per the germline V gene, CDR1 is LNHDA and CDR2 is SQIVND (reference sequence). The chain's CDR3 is CASSMGQGGSTEAFF. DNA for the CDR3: TGTGCCAGTAGTATGGGACAGGGGGGGAGCACTGAAGCTTTCTTT.

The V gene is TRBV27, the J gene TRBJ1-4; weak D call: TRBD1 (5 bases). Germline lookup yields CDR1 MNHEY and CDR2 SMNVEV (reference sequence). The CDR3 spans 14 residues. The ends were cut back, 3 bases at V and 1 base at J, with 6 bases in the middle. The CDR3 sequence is CASSFGGTNEKLFF. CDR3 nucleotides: TGTGCCAGCAGTTTTGGGGGAACTAATGAAAAACTGTTTTTT.

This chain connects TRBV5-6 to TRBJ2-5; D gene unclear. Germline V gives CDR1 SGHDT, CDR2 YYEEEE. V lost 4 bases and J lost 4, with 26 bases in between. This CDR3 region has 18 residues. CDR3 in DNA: TGTGCCAGCAGCCGAATCGGGTTGACTCCGGCGAGAGTAGAGACCCAGTACTTC. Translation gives CASSRIGLTPARVETQYF.

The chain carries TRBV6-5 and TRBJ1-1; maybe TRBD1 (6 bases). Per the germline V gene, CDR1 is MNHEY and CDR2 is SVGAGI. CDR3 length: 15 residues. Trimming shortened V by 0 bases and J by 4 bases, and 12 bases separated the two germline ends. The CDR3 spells CASSYSAGGGTEAFF. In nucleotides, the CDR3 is TGTGCCAGCAGTTACTCGGCTGGGGGCGGCACTGAAGCTTTCTTT.